What follows are 28 T cell receptor beta chains derived from one specimen sequenced in a study of T cells in Graves' hyperthyroidism and ophthalmopathy. Amplification targeted TCR beta CDR3 regions from RNA transcripts. When the TCR CDR3 underwent first-round RT-PCR, the HTBI primer set was used. TCRdb re-called the multiplex PCR reads through MiXCR, storing one row per CDR3 protein. The sample includes about 360,000 distinct CDR3 sequences, 13% of them seen just once. The sample comprised blood. The receptors derive from a woman aged 18-29 years with Graves' hyperthyroidism.

This clonotype was seen at least ten times. The chain has TRBV5-1 and TRBJ1-6; 7 bases fit TRBD1. Per the germline V gene, CDR1 is SGHRS and CDR2 is YFSETQ. With 4 bases clipped from V and 10 bases from J, the junction kept 14 bases outside the gene matches. The CDR3 runs to 16 residues. Here the CDR3 reads CASSREGGGQYSPLHF. CDR3 coding DNA: TGCGCCAGCAGCCGCGAAGGGGGCGGCCAGTACTCACCCCTCCACTTT.

There are many counts of this clonotype. V is TRBV9 and J is TRBJ1-2; TRBD1 is a possible D gene (6 bases). The V gene lost 4 bases and the J gene lost 4 bases, with 20 bases spanning the gap. The CDR3 has 16 amino acids. Germline V gene data show CDR1 as SGDLS and CDR2 as YYNGEE. This CDR3 is CASSPEGGRSVYGYTF. The DNA for the CDR3 is TGTGCCAGCAGCCCCGAGGGGGGACGATCCGTCTATGGCTACACCTTC.

A note on this clonotype: It may be a read error: a sequence one base away is much more abundant. The V call is TRBV18, the J call TRBJ2-5; possible D gene TRBD1, 5 bases. This CDR3 contains 15 residues. Germline CDR1 reads KGHSH; CDR2 reads LQKENI. Trimming cost V 0 bases and J 7 bases, with 15 bases left between them. Written as DNA, the CDR3 is TGTGCCAGCTCACCACCTTTCAGGGATGAAGGGACCCAGTACTTC. Translation: CASSPPFRDEGTQYF.

This clonotype showed up many times. CDR3 nucleotides: TGTGCCAGCAGTTTTACTAGCGGGAGTGTGGAGACCCAGTACTTC. Amino acids: CASSFTSGSVETQYF. The V and J genes are TRBV27 and TRBJ2-5, with 11 bases aligning to TRBD2. The CDR3 length is 15 residues. V shed 3 bases, J shed 5 bases, and the junction held 5 bases outside the gene matches. CDR1 and CDR2 (germline): MNHEY, SMNVEV (reference sequence).

In its sample, this clonotype was seen many times. One end of the junction is discordant with germline, which a read error may explain. This chain links TRBV7-2 with TRBJ2-7, with 10 bases fitting TRBD2. In germline, CDR1 is SGHTA, CDR2 FQGNSA. The CDR3 has 13 residues. The chain's CDR3 is CASSLAGADEQYF. For the CDR3, the DNA is TGTGCCAGCAGCCTAGCGGGAGCTGACGAGCAGTACTTC.

The V call is TRBV19, the J call TRBJ2-1; TRBD2 matches 13 bases. The CDR3 consists of 16 residues. Germline V gene data show CDR1 as LNHDA and CDR2 as SQIVND (reference sequence). V lost 6 bases to trimming and J lost 8 bases; unmatched junction nucleotides: 10. This chain's CDR3 is CASRTSGRAHSYEQFF. CDR3 in DNA: TGTGCCAGTAGAACTAGCGGGAGGGCTCATTCATATGAGCAGTTCTTC. Together with reference TRBV19 and TRBJ2-1, the CDR3 gives the full variable domain: DGGITQSPKYLFRKEGQNVTLSCEQNLNHDAMYWYRQDPGQGLRLIYYSQIVNDFQKGDIAEGYSVSREKKESFPLTVTSAQKNPTAFYLCASRTSGRAHSYEQFFGPGTRLTVL.

This clonotype occurred many times. The CDR3 reads CASSQEGVNTEAFF. DNA for the CDR3: TGTGCCAGCAGCCAAGAGGGGGTGAACACTGAAGCTTTCTTT. This sequence joins TRBV3-1 and TRBJ1-1; D perhaps matches TRBD1 (5 bases). The CDR3 sequence is 14 residues long. CDR1 is LGHDT and CDR2 is YNNKEL in the germline V gene (reference sequence). Between the trimmed V and J ends, which lost 0 bases and 0 bases, there was a span of 5 bases. The entire variable domain, with the rest obtained from reference TRBV3-1 and TRBJ1-1, is as follows: DTAVSQTPKYLVTQMGNDKSIKCEQNLGHDTMYWYKQDSKKFLKIMFSYNNKELIINETVPNRFSPKSPDKAHLNLHINSLELGDSAVYFCASSQEGVNTEAFFGQGTRLTVV.

This clonotype came up many times. The chain is built from TRBV6-2 or TRBV6-3 and TRBJ2-2, with D possibly called TRBD1 or TRBD2 (5 bases each). V lost 10 bases, J lost 6 bases, and 21 bases lay in between. Germline V gene lookup returns CDR1 MNHEY and CDR2 SVGEGT. The CDR3 consists of 15 residues. Written as DNA, the CDR3 is TGTGCCACCTACGCTTGGGGGAGCGTCGCCGGGGAGCTGTTTTTT. Protein: CATYAWGSVAGELFF.

This clonotype was counted many times. V usage is TRBV20-1 and J usage is TRBJ2-5; D is ambiguous. V was clipped by 3 bases and J by 5 bases, with 10 bases between them. Germline V gives CDR1 DFQATT, CDR2 SNEGSKA (reference sequence). The CDR3 runs 12 residues. This CDR3 reads CSASEGPETQYF. The DNA for the CDR3 is TGCAGTGCTAGTGAAGGTCCGGAGACCCAGTACTTC.

This clonotype was recorded a few times. This chain joins TRBV11-1 and TRBJ2-3; D possibly corresponds to TRBD1 (6 bases). The length of the CDR3 is 13 residues. V shed 5 bases and J shed 9 bases, with 15 bases lying between them. Germline lookup yields CDR1 SGHAT and CDR2 FQDESV (reference sequence). DNA for the CDR3: TGTGCCAGCAGCCCCCCAGGGGTTGCCACGCAGTATTTT. This encodes CASSPPGVATQYF.

The V and J genes are TRBV4-2 and TRBJ1-5; the D is unclear. CDR1 is LGHNA, CDR2 YNFKEQ, per germline. V was clipped by 0 bases and J by 7 bases, with 16 bases between them. The CDR3 spans 16 residues. The CDR3 nucleotides are TGTGCCAGCAGCCAAGACGCCCAAACCAGAATCCAGCCCCAGCATTTT. Its protein product is CASSQDAQTRIQPQHF.

The chain joins TRBV10-3 to TRBJ2-2, with D possibly being TRBD2 (6 bases). Germline loops: CDR1 ENHRY, CDR2 SYGVKD. Deletions cut 7 bases from V and 4 bases from J, with 13 bases between. The CDR3 totals 14 residues. The CDR3, as DNA: TGTGCCATCACCGCACGACTAGTCACCGGGGAGCTGTTTTTT. The encoded protein is CAITARLVTGELFF.

This clonotype was picked up a small number of times. The chain recombines TRBV6-5 with TRBJ2-2; no clear D gene. V dropped 2 bases and J dropped 6 bases, with 16 bases sitting between them. This CDR3 comprises 16 residues. The V gene's germline CDR1 is MNHEY and CDR2 SVGAGI. DNA of the CDR3: TGTGCCAGCAGTTACCCCACCGGGCCCCACCCCGGGGAGCTGTTTTTT. Amino acid sequence: CASSYPTGPHPGELFF.

The sample holds many counts of this clonotype. The chain joins TRBV28 to TRBJ2-7, with 9 bases identical to TRBD2. The V segment lost 4 bases and the J segment 2 bases; nucleotides outside the gene matches: 12. This CDR3 comprises 17 residues. Germline CDR1 reads MDHEN; CDR2 reads SYDVKM. CDR3 nucleotide sequence: TGTGCCAGCAGTTCGGCCGGGACTAGCCCGGGCACCTACGAGCAGTACTTC. Its translation is CASSSAGTSPGTYEQYF.

This clonotype occurred many times. The chain employs TRBV7-2 and TRBJ2-3; no definite D call. CDR1 is SGHTA, CDR2 FQGNSA, per germline. The V gene lost 5 bases and the J gene lost 2 bases, with 8 bases spanning the gap. The CDR3 covers 13 residues. CDR3 coding DNA: TGTGCCAGCAGCCTAAGTGACACAGATACGCAGTATTTT. Its translation is CASSLSDTDTQYF.

In this sample, this clonotype turned up many times. This chain links TRBV11-2 with TRBJ2-1; unclear D gene. The CDR3 has 14 residues. CDR1 is SGHAT and CDR2 is FQNNGV in the germline V gene. Trimming stripped 3 bases from V and 8 bases from J, with 14 bases between. CDR3 region: CASSFEAPGDEQFF. CDR3 DNA: TGTGCCAGCAGCTTCGAGGCCCCCGGCGATGAGCAGTTCTTC.

This clonotype was seen a handful of times. V is TRBV20-1 and J is TRBJ2-5; D is perhaps TRBD1 (6 bases). CDR1 and CDR2 from the germline V gene are DFQATT and SNEGSKA (reference sequence). V lost 0 bases to trimming and J lost 3 bases, with 23 bases between them. The length of the CDR3 is 18 residues. Written as DNA, the CDR3 is TGCAGTGCTAGAGATTTGATTGGCCTACAATACAGGGAAGAGACCCAGTACTTC. This codes for CSARDLIGLQYREETQYF.

In this sample, this clonotype turned up a few times. The rearrangement links TRBV5-6 to TRBJ2-5; D gene uncertain. Germline loops: CDR1 SGHDT, CDR2 YYEEEE. Trimming stripped 0 bases from V and 0 bases from J, with 15 bases between. This CDR3 comprises 17 residues. The CDR3 DNA reads as TGTGCCAGCAGCTTGGAACTGGGCATTCAGTACCAAGAGACCCAGTACTTC. It is translated as CASSLELGIQYQETQYF.

This clonotype showed up many times. The rearrangement links TRBV30 to TRBJ2-7, with D unresolved. The V gene lost 0 bases and the J gene lost 2 bases, with 8 bases spanning the gap. The CDR3 totals 13 residues. The germline V gene has CDR1 GTSNPN and CDR2 SVGIG (reference sequence). The CDR3: CAWSVSAAYEQYF. The CDR3 nucleotides read TGTGCCTGGAGTGTATCGGCAGCCTACGAGCAGTACTTC. The full variable domain, in which reference TRBV30 and TRBJ2-7 provide the parts outside the CDR3, is SQTIHQWPATLVQPVGSPLSLECTVEGTSNPNLYWYRQAAGRGLQLLFYSVGIGQISSEVPQNLSASRPQDRQFILSSKKLLLSDSGFYLCAWSVSAAYEQYFGPGTRLTVT.

At least ten counts were recorded for this clonotype. The chain has TRBV10-3 and TRBJ1-1; no reliable D call. From germline, CDR1 is ENHRY and CDR2 SYGVKD. This CDR3 contains 12 residues. Trimming pared 2 bases from V and 1 base from J, leaving 2 bases between. The CDR3 loop reads CAISERNTEAFF. DNA of the CDR3: TGTGCCATCAGTGAGAGGAACACTGAAGCTTTCTTT.

This clonotype was seen more than once but under ten times. The V gene is TRBV6-1, the J gene TRBJ1-1; weak D call: TRBD1 (6 bases). The CDR3 has 14 amino acids. The V end was cut by 5 bases, the J end by 6 bases, with 16 bases between. Germline CDR1 reads MNHNS; CDR2 reads SASEGT. DNA of the CDR3: TGTGCCAGCAGTAGCAGGACAGAGGGTGCTGAAGCTTTCTTT. Amino acids: CASSSRTEGAEAFF.

The chain combines TRBV9 with TRBJ2-3; no firm D call. The CDR3 spans 15 residues. V was pared by 2 bases and J by 1 base, with 11 bases between. Germline assignment: CDR1 SGDLS and CDR2 YYNGEE. The CDR3 is CASSVIPFGTDTQYF. In nucleotides, the CDR3 is TGTGCCAGCAGCGTTATCCCCTTCGGCACAGATACGCAGTATTTT.

This clonotype was observed many times. The CDR3 nucleotides are TGTGCCAGCAGTCCCCAGGGTCGTGGGGCCAACGTCCTGACTTTC. Protein sequence: CASSPQGRGANVLTF. The chain links TRBV27 to TRBJ2-6; the D gene is possibly TRBD1 (5 bases). V dropped 5 bases and J dropped 3 bases, with 11 bases sitting between them. This CDR3 is 15 amino acids long. Germline assignment: CDR1 MNHEY and CDR2 SMNVEV (reference sequence).

This clonotype was observed many times. V is TRBV12-5 and J is TRBJ2-1, with 7 nucleotides matching TRBD1. Germline V gives CDR1 LGHNT, CDR2 FRNRAP. The CDR3 covers 13 residues. V lost 5 bases to trimming and J lost 5 bases; unmatched junction nucleotides: 3. DNA for the CDR3: TGTGCTAGTGGTCCGACAGGGCACAATGAGCAGTTCTTC. It specifies CASGPTGHNEQFF.

This chain uses TRBV20-1 with TRBJ2-7; 10 bases align to TRBD1. The CDR3 is made up of 14 amino acids. With 6 bases clipped from V and 4 bases from J, the junction kept 9 bases outside the gene matches. In germline, CDR1 is DFQATT, CDR2 SNEGSKA (reference sequence). The CDR3 DNA reads as TGCAGTGCCGCTGACCGGGACAGGGGTTACGAGCAGTACTTC. Protein: CSAADRDRGYEQYF.

This clonotype came up many times. V usage is TRBV24-1 and J usage is TRBJ2-3; D is tentatively TRBD1 or TRBD2 (5 bases each). The CDR3 is 15 amino acids. V lost 2 bases and J lost 0, with 8 bases in between. Germline-derived CDR1 and CDR2 are KGHDR and SFDVKD. The CDR3 DNA is TGTGCCACCAGTGATTCGGGACCCAGCACAGATACGCAGTATTTT. As protein: CATSDSGPSTDTQYF.

This clonotype was seen at least ten times. The J gene is TRBJ2-7, the V gene TRBV29-1; 7 nucleotides match TRBD1. Germline V gene lookup returns CDR1 SQVTM and CDR2 ANQGSEA. The CDR3 is 13 amino acids. After removal of 6 bases from V and 6 bases from J, the junction contained 11 bases not matched to a gene. The CDR3 DNA reads TGCAGCGTGGGAGACAGGGTTCGAGGCGAGCAGTACTTC. It encodes CSVGDRVRGEQYF.

This clonotype was observed many times. The chain joins TRBV11-2 to TRBJ1-2; no clear D gene. Germline CDR1 is SGHAT and CDR2 is FQNNGV. The CDR3 is 13 amino acids. V was trimmed by 3 bases and J by 1 base, leaving 6 bases between them. CDR3 in DNA: TGTGCCAGCAGCTTTATGGATAACTATGGCTACACCTTC. It is translated as CASSFMDNYGYTF.